Below are 29 T cell receptor beta chains sequenced from a single sample in a study of shared clonotypes between healthy human individuals. Only in-frame clones appear in the TCRdb table, and some are missing; sequencing was by immunoSEQ multiplex PCR. Of about 2.3 million clones in the sample, 85% to 95% are singletons; the top ten hold 0.3% to 0.4%. Sequenced: naive CD4+ T cells from PBMCs. The subset is: CD45RA+ positively selected. Receptors were obtained from a man in his late teens or twenties in good health. Some clones in this sample may be carry-over from other donors' samples.

The V call is TRBV7-3, the J call TRBJ1-3, with D possibly TRBD1 on 6 matching bases. The germline V and J ends were trimmed by 8 bases and 3 bases, with 17 bases remaining between them. Germline lookup yields CDR1 SGHTA and CDR2 FQGTGA. The CDR3 consists of 15 residues. The chain's CDR3 is CASGVAGTYGNTIYF. The DNA of the CDR3 is TGTGCCAGCGGCGTAGCCGGGACATATGGAAACACCATATATTTT.

The chain recombines TRBV7-9 with TRBJ2-1; 11 positions agree with TRBD2. Germline V gene lookup returns CDR1 SEHNR and CDR2 FQNEAQ (reference sequence). J was trimmed by 0 bases and V by 5 bases; bases with no gene match: 6. This CDR3 has 17 residues. For the CDR3, the DNA is TGTGCCAGCAGCCCCTTGACTAGCGGGACCTCCTACAATGAGCAGTTCTTC. It yields the protein CASSPLTSGTSYNEQFF.

The genes are TRBV7-3 and TRBJ2-1, with 14 bases identical to TRBD2. Trimming at V came to 1 base and at J to 9 bases, leaving 8 bases not matched to a gene. This CDR3 is 17 amino acids long. Germline assignment: CDR1 SGHTA and CDR2 FQGTGA. The DNA for the CDR3 is TGTGCCAGCAGCTTAAGTGTGACTAGCGGGAGGGTAAGTGAGCAGTTCTTC. Translating gives CASSLSVTSGRVSEQFF.

V usage is TRBV5-4 and J usage is TRBJ1-4; D uncertain. In germline, CDR1 is SGHNT, CDR2 YYREEE (reference sequence). V was trimmed by 4 bases and J by 8 bases, leaving 9 bases between them. The CDR3 has 12 amino acids. The CDR3 bases are TGTGCCAGCAGCGGGAGGGAGGAAAAACTGTTTTTT. It encodes CASSGREEKLFF.

This chain connects TRBV28 to TRBJ2-5; no clear D gene. Deletions cut 1 base from V and 7 bases from J, with 4 bases between. CDR3 length: 11 amino acids. CDR1 and CDR2 from the germline V gene are MDHEN and SYDVKM. The CDR3: CASSLSGTQYF. For the CDR3, the DNA is TGTGCCAGCAGTTTATCGGGGACCCAGTACTTC.

The chain is built from TRBV6-5 and TRBJ1-4; D gene unclear. V lost 6 bases and J 7 bases, leaving 12 bases between the germline ends. The CDR3 totals 13 residues. Germline-derived CDR1 and CDR2 are MNHEY and SVGAGI. The CDR3 coding sequence is TGTGCCAGCAGCCCTCCGATAGGTGAAAAACTGTTTTTT. It yields the protein CASSPPIGEKLFF.

This clone appeared a single time. The chain uses TRBV28 and TRBJ2-7; TRBD1 matches at 7 bases. J lost 6 bases, V lost 2 bases, and 7 bases had no gene match. The CDR3 has 14 residues. Germline V lookup: CDR1 MDHEN, CDR2 SYDVKM. CDR3 amino acids: CASSLPGTGVEQYF. The CDR3 DNA reads as TGTGCCAGCAGTTTACCAGGAACAGGGGTCGAGCAGTACTTC.

The genes are TRBV5-4 and TRBJ2-5, with TRBD2 matching over 7 bases. With 3 bases clipped from V and 5 bases from J, the junction kept 13 bases outside the gene matches. CDR1 is SGHNT and CDR2 is YYREEE in the germline V gene (reference sequence). The CDR3 runs 16 residues. Here the CDR3 DNA reads TGTGCCAGCAGCTACCATAGCGGGTCGTGGCAGGAGACCCAGTACTTC. It specifies CASSYHSGSWQETQYF.

CDR3 coding DNA: TGCGCCAGCAGCTTGTTCGGGACAGGGGGCGCCGGGGAGCTGTTTTTT. Translation gives CASSLFGTGGAGELFF. The chain carries TRBV5-1 and TRBJ2-2; 12 nucleotides agree with TRBD1. The trim removed 1 base at V and 6 bases at J, leaving 4 bases unmatched. Per the germline V gene, CDR1 is SGHRS and CDR2 is YFSETQ. The CDR3 totals 16 residues.

This clone was seen only once. This chain connects TRBV19 to TRBJ1-2, with a weak D call TRBD1 (6 bases). CDR1 LNHDA and CDR2 SQIVND come from the germline V gene (reference sequence). The CDR3 runs 12 residues. The V gene lost 8 bases and the J gene lost 6 bases, with 13 bases spanning the gap. CDR3 sequence (DNA): TGTGCCAGTGGACAGACAGTTCATGGCTACACCTTC. Protein: CASGQTVHGYTF. Looking up the rest from reference TRBV19 and TRBJ1-2 gives the full variable domain: DGGITQSPKYLFRKEGQNVTLSCEQNLNHDAMYWYRQDPGQGLRLIYYSQIVNDFQKGDIAEGYSVSREKKESFPLTVTSAQKNPTAFYLCASGQTVHGYTFGSGTRLTVV.

V is TRBV10-3 and J is TRBJ2-1; 9 positions agree with TRBD1. The germline V gene has CDR1 ENHRY and CDR2 SYGVKD. The V gene end was trimmed by 6 bases and the J gene end by 8 bases; junction bases not matched to a gene: 8. CDR3 length equals 14 residues. CDR3 sequence (DNA): TGTGCCATCAGAGGAACGACAGGGGGGCATGAGCAGTTCTTC. Translated: CAIRGTTGGHEQFF.

The V gene is TRBV4-3, the J gene TRBJ2-7; no firm D call. There are 15 residues in the CDR3. Trimming left V 0 bases short and J 0 bases short, with 9 bases between. The germline V gene encodes CDR1 LGHNA and CDR2 YSLEER. Written as DNA, the CDR3 is TGCGCCAGCAGCCAAGACCTGCGGTTCTCCTACGAGCAGTACTTC. Translated: CASSQDLRFSYEQYF.

On this clone itself: The same CDR3 is also encoded by other DNA sequences in this sample. The CDR3 is CASSPRQETQYF. Here the CDR3 DNA reads TGTGCCAGCTCACCTCGCCAAGAGACCCAGTACTTC. This chain joins TRBV18 and TRBJ2-5; D is uncertain. The CDR3 is 12 amino acids. The germline V gene encodes CDR1 KGHSH and CDR2 LQKENI. Deletions cut 3 bases from V and 1 base from J, with 3 bases between.

V gene TRBV2 combines with J gene TRBJ2-1; 10 nucleotides agree with TRBD2. The CDR3 totals 15 residues. After removal of 5 bases from V and 4 bases from J, the junction contained 5 bases not matched to a gene. Germline-derived CDR1 and CDR2 are SNHLY and FYNNEI. This CDR3 is CASSPGLAVYNEQFF. The CDR3 DNA is TGTGCCAGCAGTCCAGGACTAGCGGTGTACAATGAGCAGTTCTTC.

The chain uses TRBV5-4 and TRBJ2-1, with TRBD2 matching 12 bases. Germline CDR1 SGHNT, CDR2 YYREEE (reference sequence). The V gene end was trimmed by 4 bases and the J gene end by 6 bases; junction bases not matched to a gene: 8. The CDR3 covers 16 residues. CDR3 sequence: CASSRRTSGNFNEQFF. CDR3 coding DNA: TGTGCCAGCAGCCGGAGGACTAGCGGGAACTTCAATGAGCAGTTCTTC.

The chain is built from TRBV7-2 and TRBJ2-2; 9 bases are a match to TRBD2. The CDR3 is 15 amino acids. Looked up from germline, CDR1 is SGHTA and CDR2 is FQGNSA. The trim removed 1 base at V and 7 bases at J, leaving 4 bases unmatched. CDR3: CASSLVGLANGELFF. The CDR3 nucleotides read TGTGCCAGCAGCTTAGTGGGACTAGCAAACGGGGAGCTGTTTTTT. The whole variable domain, filled in from reference TRBV7-2 and TRBJ2-2, reads GAGVSQSPSNKVTEKGKDVELRCDPISGHTALYWYRQSLGQGLEFLIYFQGNSAPDKSGLPSDRFSAERTGGSVSTLTIQRTQQEDSAVYLCASSLVGLANGELFFGEGSRLTVL.

The rearrangement links TRBV5-4 to TRBJ2-5, with TRBD1 identical over 7 bases. Losses at the gene ends were 7 bases for V and 1 base for J; bases not matched to a gene: 7. This CDR3 is 14 amino acids long. Germline CDR1 reads SGHNT; CDR2 reads YYREEE (reference sequence). CDR3 nucleotide sequence: TGTGCCAGCCACCTACAGGGGACCCAAGAGACCCAGTACTTC. Amino acids: CASHLQGTQETQYF.

This chain links TRBV11-2 with TRBJ2-7; weak D call: TRBD1 (6 bases). CDR3 length: 15 residues. The germline V and J ends were trimmed by 4 bases and 2 bases, with 15 bases remaining between them. Looked up from germline, CDR1 is SGHAT and CDR2 is FQNNGV. The CDR3 spells CASSSGQTATYEQYF. CDR3 DNA sequence: TGTGCCAGCAGCTCCGGACAGACAGCAACCTACGAGCAGTACTTC. The full variable domain, its missing parts supplied by reference TRBV11-2 and TRBJ2-7, is EAGVAQSPRYKIIEKRQSVAFWCNPISGHATLYWYQQILGQGPKLLIQFQNNGVVDDSQLPKDRFSAERLKGVDSTLKIQPAKLEDSAVYLCASSSGQTATYEQYFGPGTRLTVT.

Here the CDR3 DNA reads TGCGCCAGCAGCTACTGGACAGGGGGAATCACCGGGGAGCTGTTTTTT. Amino acid sequence: CASSYWTGGITGELFF. The chain combines TRBV5-1 with TRBJ2-2; 10 bases map to TRBD1. Germline values: CDR1 SGHRS, CDR2 YFSETQ. The CDR3 extends over 16 amino acids. V trimming: 3 bases; J trimming: 4 bases; junction bases outside the gene matches: 6. The full variable domain, its missing parts supplied by reference TRBV5-1 and TRBJ2-2, is KAGVTQTPRYLIKTRGQQVTLSCSPISGHRSVSWYQQTPGQGLQFLFEYFSETQRNKGNFPGRFSGRQFSNSRSEMNVSTLELGDSALYLCASSYWTGGITGELFFGEGSRLTVL.

The CDR3 spells CASSPQDSPNYGYTF. In DNA form, the CDR3 reads TGTGCCAGCTCACCACAGGACAGCCCTAACTATGGCTACACCTTC. J is TRBJ1-2 and V is TRBV18; tentatively, D is TRBD1 (6 bases). Germline V gene sequence: CDR1 KGHSH, CDR2 LQKENI. Trimming pared 1 base from V and 0 bases from J, leaving 9 bases between. The CDR3 sequence is 15 residues long.

V is TRBV19 and J is TRBJ1-5; D ambiguous. Trimming took 3 bases from V and 4 from J, leaving 10 bases between them. CDR3 length: 14 residues. The germline V gene encodes CDR1 LNHDA and CDR2 SQIVND (reference sequence). CDR3 nucleotides: TGTGCCAGTAGTATTCGAGACCCAAATCAGCCCCAGCATTTT. This translates into CASSIRDPNQPQHF.

The rearrangement links TRBV7-8 to TRBJ2-1; D tentatively reads TRBD1 or TRBD2 (6 bases each). This CDR3 is built from 14 residues. Between the trimmed V and J ends, which lost 0 bases and 9 bases, there was a span of 12 bases. Germline CDR1 and CDR2: SGHVS and FQNEAQ. The CDR3 loop is CASSLAGGKGEQFF. In DNA form, the CDR3 reads TGTGCCAGCAGCTTAGCAGGGGGGAAGGGTGAGCAGTTCTTC. Based on the CDR3 plus reference TRBV7-8 and TRBJ2-1, the full variable domain is GAGVSQSPRYKVAKRGQDVALRCDPISGHVSLFWYQQALGQGPEFLTYFQNEAQLDKSGLPSDRFFAERPEGSVSTLKIQRTQQEDSAVYLCASSLAGGKGEQFFGPGTRLTVL.

V is TRBV28 and J is TRBJ2-7; no clear D gene. V lost 6 bases and J 0 bases, leaving 9 bases between the germline ends. The CDR3 is made up of 13 amino acids. The germline V gene encodes CDR1 MDHEN and CDR2 SYDVKM. The CDR3 region is CASRAPSSYEQYF. DNA of the CDR3: TGTGCCAGCAGGGCTCCTAGCTCCTACGAGCAGTACTTC.

This clone was seen only once. This chain links TRBV28 with TRBJ2-7, with no clear D. The germline V and J ends were trimmed by 1 base and 2 bases, with 9 bases remaining between them. This CDR3 contains 14 residues. CDR1 is MDHEN, CDR2 SYDVKM, per germline. The DNA for the CDR3 is TGTGCCAGCAGTTTATCCCAGACTCCCTACGAGCAGTACTTC. Its translation: CASSLSQTPYEQYF. Full variable domain (remainder filled in from reference TRBV28 and TRBJ2-7): DVKVTQSSRYLVKRTGEKVFLECVQDMDHENMFWYRQDPGLGLRLIYFSYDVKMKEKGDIPEGYSVSREKKERFSLILESASTNQTSMYLCASSLSQTPYEQYFGPGTRLTVT.

Note on this clone: Different DNA sequences within this sample yield the same CDR3. The CDR3 DNA reads as TGTGCCAGCAGTGGCCGGGGGAGAGGAAACACCATATATTTT. As protein: CASSGRGRGNTIYF. The rearrangement joins TRBV2 to TRBJ1-3, with D maybe TRBD1 (5 bases). The CDR3 consists of 14 residues. Germline CDR1 and CDR2: SNHLY and FYNNEI. V gave up 4 bases and J gave up 4 bases, with 11 bases separating them.

The chain has TRBV7-9 and TRBJ1-1; a possible D gene is TRBD1 (6 bases). V was trimmed by 5 bases and J by 2 bases, leaving 15 bases between them. From germline, CDR1 is SEHNR and CDR2 FQNEAQ (reference sequence). This CDR3 spans 15 amino acids. The CDR3 here is CASSPLQGTNTEAFF. Written as DNA, the CDR3 is TGTGCCAGCAGCCCCTTACAGGGCACTAACACTGAAGCTTTCTTT.

The chain employs TRBV21-1 and TRBJ1-5. TRBV21-1 is deemed a pseudogene. The CDR3 has 13 amino acids. The CDR3 nucleotides read TGTGCCAGCAGCAAAGGCGGCGTTCAGCCCCAGCATTTT. Translation: CASSKGGVQPQHF.

The V gene is TRBV15, the J gene TRBJ1-2; D gene ambiguous. V lost 0 bases and J lost 1, with 3 bases in between. The V gene's germline CDR1 is LNHNV and CDR2 YYDKDF (reference sequence). This CDR3 is 13 amino acids long. This chain's CDR3 is CATSREVNYGYTF. CDR3 DNA: TGTGCCACCAGCAGAGAAGTTAACTATGGCTACACCTTC.

The rearrangement joins TRBV28 to TRBJ1-4; TRBD1 might be the D (5 bases). CDR3 length equals 17 residues. CDR1 MDHEN and CDR2 SYDVKM come from the germline V gene. Between the trimmed V and J ends, which lost 1 base and 0 bases, there was a span of 12 bases. In DNA form, the CDR3 reads TGTGCCAGCAGTTTATCGGGACCATCTGCAACTAATGAAAAACTGTTTTTT. Protein product: CASSLSGPSATNEKLFF.